This T cell receptor beta chain was identified in a study of type 1 and type 2 diabetes patients. Study as a whole: Samples came from type 1 diabetic, type 2 diabetic or nondiabetic people, recruited in China. Study-wide findings and caveats: Groups were not age- or gender-matched, which may bias interpretation.

Each diabetic donor fulfilled classification criteria for either type 1 or type 2. As concerns this clonotype: Antigen specificity is unknown.

The PCR template was genomic DNA. Multiplex PCR with 30 forward and 13 reverse primers amplified the TCR beta CDR3. TCRdb ran MiXCR on the multiplex PCR reads and lists one entry per CDR3 protein. Here the sample spans more than 250,000 distinct CDR3 sequences, 47% being singletons. This receptor was taken from a man aged 18 to 35 with type 2 diabetes. Sequenced input: peripheral blood mononuclear cells (PBMCs).

CDR3: CAISEFVDRETQYF. The CDR3 region has the DNA TGTGCCATCAGTGAGTTTGTTGATCGGGAGACCCAGTACTTC. The chain combines TRBV10-3 with TRBJ2-5, with D uncertain. The CDR3 has 14 residues. Germline CDR1 ENHRY, CDR2 SYGVKD. The ends were cut back, 1 base at V and 5 bases at J, with 11 bases in the middle.